Listed below are T cell receptor beta chains from one sample, sequenced in a study of cytomegalovirus exposure and HLA in healthy donors. Clones were read by immunoSEQ multiplex PCR, and TCRdb kept only the in-frame ones, dropping some. The sample shows about 160,000 clones, around 77% of them seen only once. The sample comprised PBMCs. The receptors originated from a woman in her thirties or forties in good health and CMV-seronegative. Each CDR3 is given with its conserved first and last residue. Fields, in order: clone size, J gene, D gene, V gene, CDR3 DNA, CDR3 protein. D genes are given only for firm matches. Not all rows give a size; the values are once, few, many and, for expanded clones, a class.

>.|TRBJ1-1|TRBD1|TRBV5-1
TGCGCCAGCAGCTTGAACAGGGGGCAAAGAAATGAAGCTTTCTTT
CASSLNRGQRNEAFF
>.|TRBJ2-7|.|TRBV7-8
TGTGCCAGCAGCTTAAGGGGCCCTTCCTACGAGCAGTACTTC
CASSLRGPSYEQYF
>few|TRBJ1-5|TRBD1|TRBV6-1
TGTGCCAGCAGTGAAGTACCGACAGGGCACAACAATCAGCCCCAGCATTTT
CASSEVPTGHNNQPQHF
>.|TRBJ2-7|TRBD2|TRBV5-1
TGCGCCAGCAGCTTGGCCGGGGGGACTTCGTACTTC
CASSLAGGTSYF
>.|TRBJ2-7|TRBD1|TRBV5-5
TGTGCCAGCATGTGGACAGGGGGCCCCTACGAGCAGTACTTC
CASMWTGGPYEQYF
>few|TRBJ2-3|.|TRBV6-5
TGTGCCAGCAGTTACTCCTACGATTCCAAAGATACGCAGTATTTT
CASSYSYDSKDTQYF
>.|TRBJ2-1|TRBD2|TRBV18
TGTGCCAGCTCCCCAGCGGGAACTTGGGGCAATGAGCAGTTCTTC
CASSPAGTWGNEQFF
>few|TRBJ1-1|.|TRBV10-3
TGTGCCATCAGTGAGAGACAGTTAAACACTGAAGCTTTCTTT
CAISERQLNTEAFF
>.|TRBJ2-3|TRBD2|TRBV7-9
TGTGCCAGCAGCTCTATAGCGGGAGGGGTCCCAGATACGCAGTATTTT
CASSSIAGGVPDTQYF
>.|TRBJ1-1|TRBD1|TRBV7-8
TGTGCCAGCAGCCCGCAAACAGGGGGCAATAGGGCTTTCTTT
CASSPQTGGNRAFF
>.|TRBJ2-7|.|TRBV27
TGTGCCAGCACTAGTTCTCAGGGTTCCTACGAGCAGTACTTC
CASTSSQGSYEQYF
>.|TRBJ2-3|.|TRBV5-1
TGCGCCAGCAGCTTAGGCGGGGCTAGCACAGATACGCAGTATTTT
CASSLGGASTDTQYF
>few|TRBJ2-2|.|TRBV27
TGTGCCAGCGGAAGACAGGTGAACACCGGGGAGCTGTTTTTT
CASGRQVNTGELFF
>.|TRBJ2-1|.|TRBV7-9
TGTGCCAGCACCCTGAGCGTCGGTAAGCAGTTCTTC
CASTLSVGKQFF
>.|TRBJ2-7|.|TRBV5-4
TGTGCCAGCAGCTTGGGGGGGACTGCATCAGCCTACGAGCAGTACTTC
CASSLGGTASAYEQYF
>.|TRBJ1-5|TRBD1|TRBV14
TGTGCCAGCAGCCAAGTTGGACAGGGAAAAAATCAGCCCCAGCATTTT
CASSQVGQGKNQPQHF
>.|TRBJ1-1|.|TRBV30
TGTGCCTGTTCACGGAGCGTTGAAGCTTTCTTT
CACSRSVEAFF
>few|TRBJ2-5|.|TRBV5-1
TGCGCCAGCAGCCGGGCAGGGTACCAAGAGACCCAGTACTTC
CASSRAGYQETQYF
>.|TRBJ2-5|.|TRBV2
TGTGCCAGCAAGGAGACTAGTCAAGAGACCCAGTACTTC
CASKETSQETQYF
>.|TRBJ2-7|TRBD2|TRBV14
TGTGCCAGCAGGAAAGGGACTAGCGGATCCTACGAGCAGTACTTC
CASRKGTSGSYEQYF
>once|TRBJ2-7|TRBD2|TRBV28
TGTGCCAGCAGTTTTCCCCCCGGACTAGCGGGAGATCGGTACTTC
CASSFPPGLAGDRYF
>.|TRBJ1-2|.|TRBV29-1
TGCAGCGTCGGGGAAGGGTCGGTTGGCTACACCTTC
CSVGEGSVGYTF
>.|TRBJ2-7|.|TRBV5-1
TGCGCCAGCAGCTTAGCGGACAGCTCCTACGAGCAGTACTTC
CASSLADSSYEQYF
>.|TRBJ2-7|.|TRBV2
TGTGCCAGCAGAAGTACGGGGACCCCAGGGGAACCCCGGCTGCAGTACTTC
CASRSTGTPGEPRLQYF
>few|TRBJ1-1|.|TRBV11-3
TGTGCCAGCAGCTCACCGGGACACGCGGTGAACACTGAAGCTTTCTTT
CASSSPGHAVNTEAFF
>once|TRBJ2-5|TRBD2|TRBV2
TGTGCCAGCAGGGAGCGGGAGGGAGGGGAGCAGTACTTC
CASREREGGEQYF
>.|TRBJ2-5|TRBD2|TRBV5-4
TGTGCCAGCAGCGCGAGGCTAGCGGACCAAGAGACCCAGTACTTC
CASSARLADQETQYF
>.|TRBJ2-1|TRBD2|TRBV7-9
TGTGCCAGCAGTTTCCTAGCGGGAGAGAATAATGAGCAGTTCTTC
CASSFLAGENNEQFF
>few|TRBJ2-3|.|TRBV10-1
TGCGCCAGCAGCGGGGTTTGGGGTTATACAGATACGCAGTATTTT
CASSGVWGYTDTQYF
>few|TRBJ1-1|TRBD1|TRBV5-1
TGCGCCAGCAGCTTGTGGGGACAGGGTTCCACTGAAGCTTTCTTT
CASSLWGQGSTEAFF
>once|TRBJ2-5|.|TRBV2
TGTGCCAGCACGCGAGAGACCCAGTACTTC
CASTRETQYF
>few|TRBJ2-3|TRBD2|TRBV7-9
TGTGCCAGCAGCTTGAGACTAGCGGGAGGAGTAGATACGCAGTATTTT
CASSLRLAGGVDTQYF
>.|TRBJ1-4|.|TRBV4-1
TGCGCCAGCAGCCACCCGGGACTGGAGAATGAAAAACTGTTTTTT
CASSHPGLENEKLFF
>.|TRBJ2-1|.|TRBV4-2
TGTGCCAGCAGCCAAGATTACGAGACAGCGGGTGGCAATGAGCAGTTCTTC
CASSQDYETAGGNEQFF
>.|TRBJ1-4|.|TRBV30
TGTGCCTGGAGTCCCTCTTTGTTATCAGGCTTTAATGAAAAACTGTTTTTT
CAWSPSLLSGFNEKLFF
>.|TRBJ1-2|.|TRBV7-3
TGTGCCAGCAGCCCGGGAGGAAGCTATGGCTACACCTTC
CASSPGGSYGYTF
>.|TRBJ1-4|.|TRBV30
TGTGCCTGGGAAATCGGGGGGAAAGGTGAAAAACTGTTTTTT
CAWEIGGKGEKLFF
>.|TRBJ2-6|.|TRBV5-6
TGTGCCAGCAGCCCCATGGGGCACGGGGCCAACGTCCTGACTTTC
CASSPMGHGANVLTF
>.|TRBJ2-5|.|TRBV2
TGTGCCAGCAGTGAACAGGGCAGGGAGACCCAGTACTTC
CASSEQGRETQYF
>.|TRBJ2-1|TRBD2|TRBV30
TGTGCCTGGAGTGTACCTGGGACTAGCGGGACCGGCTACAATGAGCAGTTCTTC
CAWSVPGTSGTGYNEQFF
>.|TRBJ1-2|.|TRBV25-1
TGTGCCAGCAGTCCCCAATTTTTGGACAGAGGTGGCTACACCTTC
CASSPQFLDRGGYTF
>.|TRBJ2-3|.|TRBV2
TGTGCCAGCAGTCGAGGACTTAGCACAGATACGCAGTATTTT
CASSRGLSTDTQYF
>.|TRBJ2-7|.|TRBV9
TGTGCCAGCAGCGCTCAGCTAGAAGTTCCCTACGAGCAGTACTTC
CASSAQLEVPYEQYF
>.|TRBJ1-2|.|TRBV2
TGTGCCAGACAGGCCCTTTCAGGGCCCGCTAACTATGGCTACACCTTC
CARQALSGPANYGYTF
>.|TRBJ2-7|.|TRBV19
TGTGCCAGTAGTCCATCTTGGGTTAGCCCCCACTACGAGCAGTACTTC
CASSPSWVSPHYEQYF
>.|TRBJ1-4|.|TRBV9
TGTGCCAGCAGCCTAAATCCACTCGAAAAACTGTTTTTT
CASSLNPLEKLFF
>few|TRBJ1-1|.|TRBV27
TGTGCCAGCAGTTTACAGGGGTTGACTGAAGCTTTCTTT
CASSLQGLTEAFF
>.|TRBJ2-2|TRBD2|TRBV5-4
TGTGCCAGCAGCTTGGCTAGCGGGAGGCGGAGCACCGGGGAGCTGTTTTTT
CASSLASGRRSTGELFF
>once|TRBJ2-3|.|TRBV6-5
TGTGCCAGCAATGCGGATACAGATACGCAGTATTTT
CASNADTDTQYF
>.|TRBJ1-5|TRBD1|TRBV19
TGTGCCAGTAGTGAAGTGTCCAGGGGGCTTCAGCCCCAGCATTTT
CASSEVSRGLQPQHF
>.|TRBJ1-5|.|TRBV28
TGTGCCAGCAGTTTGGGGGGTATTTATAGCAATCAGCCCCAGCATTTT
CASSLGGIYSNQPQHF
>.|TRBJ2-5|TRBD2|TRBV6-6
TGTGCCAGCGTCGAGCGGGACCTCGGAGGGGAGACCCAGTACTTC
CASVERDLGGETQYF
>once|TRBJ1-1|TRBD1|TRBV19
TGTGCCAGTAGTGTCACAGGGGGCCAGAACACTGAAGCTTTCTTT
CASSVTGGQNTEAFF